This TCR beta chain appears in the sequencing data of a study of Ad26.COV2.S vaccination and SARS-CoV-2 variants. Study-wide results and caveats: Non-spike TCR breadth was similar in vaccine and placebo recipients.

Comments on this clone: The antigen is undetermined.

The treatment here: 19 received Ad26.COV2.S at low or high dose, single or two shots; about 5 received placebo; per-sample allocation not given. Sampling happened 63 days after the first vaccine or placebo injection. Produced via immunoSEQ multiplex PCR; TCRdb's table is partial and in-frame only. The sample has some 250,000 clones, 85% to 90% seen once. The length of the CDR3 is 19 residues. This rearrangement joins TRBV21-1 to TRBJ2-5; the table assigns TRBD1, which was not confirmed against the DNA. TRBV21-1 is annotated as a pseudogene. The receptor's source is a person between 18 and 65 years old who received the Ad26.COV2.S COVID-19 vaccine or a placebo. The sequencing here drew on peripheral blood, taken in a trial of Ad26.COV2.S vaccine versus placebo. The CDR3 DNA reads TGTGCCAGCAGCACGAGGAAAAAAGGGCTACAGGGACCAGAAGAGACCCAGTACTTC. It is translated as CASSTRKKGLQGPEETQYF.